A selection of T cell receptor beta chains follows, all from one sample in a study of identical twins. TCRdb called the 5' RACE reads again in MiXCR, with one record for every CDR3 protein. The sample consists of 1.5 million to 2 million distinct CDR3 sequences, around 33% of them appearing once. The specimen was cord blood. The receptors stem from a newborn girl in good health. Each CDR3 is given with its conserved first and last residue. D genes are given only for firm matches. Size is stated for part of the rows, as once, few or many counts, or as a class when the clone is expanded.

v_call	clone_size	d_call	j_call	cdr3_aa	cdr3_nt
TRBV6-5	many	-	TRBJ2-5	CASSYSTGTETQYF	TGTGCCAGCAGTTACTCTACAGGGACAGAGACCCAGTACTTC
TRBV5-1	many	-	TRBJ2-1	CASSLGALPRPYNEQFF	TGCGCCAGCAGCTTAGGGGCCCTCCCTCGACCGTACAATGAGCAGTTCTTC
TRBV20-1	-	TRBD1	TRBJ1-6	CSAPLWTGHNSPLHF	TGCAGTGCGCCACTCTGGACAGGGCATAATTCACCCCTCCACTTT
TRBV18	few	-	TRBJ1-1	CASSPRDGLNTEAFF	TGTGCCAGCTCACCACGGGACGGATTGAACACTGAAGCTTTCTTT
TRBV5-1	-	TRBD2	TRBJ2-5	CAGSLPGLAGAQETQYF	TGCGCCGGCAGCTTACCGGGACTAGCGGGGGCACAAGAGACCCAGTACTTC
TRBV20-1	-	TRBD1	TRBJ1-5	CSAPDRYNQPQHF	TGCAGTGCTCCGGACAGGTACAATCAGCCCCAGCATTTT
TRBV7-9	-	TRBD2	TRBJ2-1	CASSLRAGGSSYNEQFF	TGTGCCAGCAGCTTACGAGCGGGGGGGTCAAGTTACAATGAGCAGTTCTTC
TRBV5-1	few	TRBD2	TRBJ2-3	CASKGTSGSTDTQYF	TGCGCCAGCAAGGGGACTAGCGGGAGCACAGATACGCAGTATTTT
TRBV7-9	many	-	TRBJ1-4	CASSPRGPNEKLFF	TGTGCCAGCAGCCCCCGGGGGCCTAATGAAAAACTGTTTTTT
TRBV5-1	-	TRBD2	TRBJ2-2	CATSESGGSGELFF	TGCGCCACCTCAGAGAGCGGGGGGTCCGGGGAGCTGTTTTTT
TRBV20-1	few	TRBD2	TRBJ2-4	CSASRSGSRAKNIQYF	TGCAGTGCTTCCCGCAGCGGGAGCCGAGCCAAAAACATTCAGTACTTC
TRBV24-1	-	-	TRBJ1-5	CATSDPRRISHQPQHF	TGTGCCACCAGTGACCCACGACGGATTAGCCATCAGCCCCAGCATTTT
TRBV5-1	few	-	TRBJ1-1	CASSPPDISRGTEAFF	TGCGCCAGCAGCCCCCCGGACATCTCCCGAGGCACTGAAGCTTTCTTT
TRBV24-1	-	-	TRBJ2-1	CATSDFRDAYNEQFF	TGTGCCACCAGTGATTTCCGGGATGCCTACAATGAGCAGTTCTTC
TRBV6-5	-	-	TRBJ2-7	CASSYLTTGRGEQYF	TGTGCCAGCAGTTACCTAACTACAGGGAGGGGCGAGCAGTACTTC
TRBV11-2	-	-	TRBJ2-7	CASSLFRTNEQYF	TGTGCCAGCAGCTTATTTAGGACCAACGAGCAGTACTTC
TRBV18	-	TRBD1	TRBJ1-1	CASSPPGQRPEAFF	TGTGCCAGCTCACCACCGGGACAGCGGCCTGAAGCTTTCTTT
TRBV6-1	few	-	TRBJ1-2	CASSENTGSSGYTF	TGTGCCAGCAGTGAAAATACCGGGAGTAGTGGCTACACCTTC